This entry features one T cell receptor beta chain sequence. Repertoires were generated with immunoSEQ multiplex PCR, while TCRdb's copy carries only in-frame clones and drops some. This table has about 440,000 clones, 88% appearing once. Germline CDR1 reads DFQATT; CDR2 reads SNEGSKA (reference sequence). Trimming pared 3 bases from V and 7 bases from J, leaving 10 bases between. The CDR3 loop spans 12 amino acids. These data are taken from a study of blood T cell repertoires in COVID-19. At the level of the study: From T cells, B-cell-depleted T cells, or PBMCs came the material, which was cDNA or gDNA.

Sequencing was done on a sample of peripheral blood. This clonotype originated in a woman aged 50 to 60 with COVID-19, enrolled during active disease. This chain links TRBV20-1 with TRBJ1-5, with D perhaps matching TRBD1 (5 bases). CDR3 amino acids: CSASPQGQPQHF. The DNA of the CDR3 is TGCAGTGCTAGTCCTCAGGGACAGCCCCAGCATTTT.